This T cell receptor beta chain emerged from a study of blood T cell repertoires in COVID-19. Background on the study: PBMCs, B-cell-depleted T cells, or T cells provided the cDNA or gDNA that made up the material.

The CDR3 length is 15 residues. V was pared by 3 bases and J by 2 bases, with 13 bases between. Germline-derived CDR1 and CDR2 are SEHNR and FQNEAQ (reference sequence). Sequencing was performed with immunoSEQ multiplex PCR; in TCRdb, only in-frame clones are kept and a portion is missing. This table holds some 170,000 clones, roughly 90% found once. This chain connects TRBV7-9 to TRBJ2-5; possibly TRBD1 for D (6 bases). Sequencing was performed on peripheral blood. This sequence was found in a man aged 60-69 years with active or convalescent COVID-19. In nucleotides, the CDR3 is TGTGCCAGCAGCTTGATCCCAGGGGAGCAAGAGACCCAGTACTTC. The encoded protein is CASSLIPGEQETQYF.